This is a list of T cell receptor beta chains from one sample in a study of control samples from healthy donors and cancer patients. Repertoires were generated with immunoSEQ multiplex PCR, while TCRdb's copy carries only in-frame clones and drops some. The data show around 170,000 clones, around 90% seen once. The sequencing input was blood. The receptor set was obtained from a woman in her forties or fifties in good health. The CDR3 runs from the conserved cysteine through the conserved F or W. The D gene is left open where the match is weak. A clone size is listed for some rows: how often the clone was seen (once, few, many), or a class if it is expanded.

d_call | clone_size | j_call | v_call | cdr3_aa | cdr3_nt
- | - | TRBJ2-2 | TRBV7-9 | CASSLQGPNTGELFF | TGTGCCAGCAGCCTACAGGGTCCGAACACCGGGGAGCTGTTTTTT
- | - | TRBJ2-7 | TRBV7-9 | CASSLNGEQYF | TGTGCCAGCAGCTTAAATGGCGAGCAGTACTTC
- | once | TRBJ1-1 | TRBV27 | CASSLRPRGTEAFF | TGTGCCAGCAGTTTAAGGCCCAGGGGCACTGAAGCTTTCTTT
- | - | TRBJ2-5 | TRBV5-6 | CASSLEHRDQETQYF | TGTGCCAGCAGCTTAGAACACAGGGACCAAGAGACCCAGTACTTC
TRBD1 | - | TRBJ2-5 | TRBV24-1 | CATSDPTGGAETQYF | TGTGCCACCAGTGATCCTACAGGGGGCGCAGAGACCCAGTACTTC
- | - | TRBJ2-5 | TRBV2 | CASSAGQGGETQYF | TGTGCCAGCAGTGCCGGACAAGGCGGGGAGACCCAGTACTTC
- | - | TRBJ2-6 | TRBV7-3 | CASSLSMLSGANVLTF | TGTGCCAGCAGCTTATCTATGCTCTCTGGGGCCAACGTCCTGACTTTC
- | - | TRBJ2-6 | TRBV4-3 | CASSQDLASGANVLTF | TGCGCCAGCAGCCAAGATTTGGCATCTGGGGCCAACGTCCTGACTTTC
- | - | TRBJ2-7 | TRBV27 | CASSLQPGSSYEQYF | TGTGCCAGCAGTTTACAACCAGGCAGCTCTTACGAGCAGTACTTC
TRBD1 | - | TRBJ2-5 | TRBV6-1 | CASSEDRGTQYF | TGTGCCAGCAGTGAAGACAGGGGGACCCAGTACTTC
- | - | TRBJ2-5 | TRBV11-1 | CASSSRVTQETQYF | TGTGCCAGCAGTTCCAGGGTAACTCAAGAGACCCAGTACTTC
- | - | TRBJ1-5 | TRBV28 | CASSPWGQPQHF | TGTGCCAGCAGTCCATGGGGTCAGCCCCAGCATTTT
- | - | TRBJ1-2 | TRBV9 | CASRGQGYTF | TGTGCCAGCAGGGGCCAGGGCTACACCTTC
- | - | TRBJ2-7 | TRBV5-1 | CASSFPGVEQYF | TGCGCCAGCAGCTTTCCAGGGGTCGAGCAGTACTTC
- | - | TRBJ2-7 | TRBV2 | CASVLLGVGEQYF | TGTGCCAGCGTGCTCTTGGGAGTTGGAGAGCAGTACTTC
TRBD1 | few | TRBJ2-7 | TRBV4-2 | CASSQNPGQTSYEQYF | TGTGCCAGCAGCCAAAATCCGGGACAGACATCCTACGAGCAGTACTTC
- | - | TRBJ2-3 | TRBV11-3 | CASSLRGAQGTDTQYF | TGTGCCAGCAGCTTAAGGGGGGCGCAGGGCACAGATACGCAGTATTTT
- | - | TRBJ1-5 | TRBV27 | CASSKGRGQPQHF | TGTGCCAGCAGTAAAGGACGCGGCCAGCCCCAGCATTTT
- | - | TRBJ1-5 | TRBV5-1 | CASSLGTNQPQHF | TGCGCCAGCAGCTTAGGGACGAATCAGCCCCAGCATTTT
TRBD1 | once | TRBJ1-2 | TRBV6-2/TRBV6-3 | CASSSWGQINLNYGYTF | TGTGCCAGCAGTTCGTGGGGACAGATCAATCTTAACTATGGCTACACCTTC
- | - | TRBJ2-1 | TRBV20-1 | CSASSRVYEQFF | TGCAGTGCTAGTTCTAGGGTGTATGAGCAGTTCTTC
- | - | TRBJ2-2 | TRBV5-6 | CASSLQPGGELFF | TGTGCCAGCAGCTTGCAACCGGGCGGGGAGCTGTTTTTT
TRBD2 | - | TRBJ2-7 | TRBV18 | CASSPFAGVDEQYF | TGCGCCAGCTCACCTTTCGCGGGAGTTGACGAGCAGTACTTC
TRBD1 | - | TRBJ2-2 | TRBV2 | CASSGGTVLLGELFF | TGTGCCAGCAGTGGTGGGACAGTGTTATTGGGGGAGCTGTTTTTT
TRBD2 | - | TRBJ2-3 | TRBV7-9 | CASSPLAGGIDTQYF | TGTGCCAGCAGCCCCCTCGCGGGAGGTATAGATACGCAGTATTTT
- | - | TRBJ1-1 | TRBV7-2 | CASSFHRNTEAFF | TGTGCCAGCAGCTTCCATAGGAACACTGAAGCTTTCTTT
- | - | TRBJ1-2 | TRBV28 | CASSLRENYGYTF | TGTGCCAGCAGTTTACGGGAGAACTATGGCTACACCTTC
- | - | TRBJ2-1 | TRBV7-9 | CASSQTSSEVNEQFF | TGTGCCAGCAGCCAAACTAGTTCTGAAGTCAATGAGCAGTTCTTC
- | once | TRBJ2-1 | TRBV27 | CASMVGAVIAPYNEQFF | TGTGCAAGCATGGTTGGGGCGGTCATAGCCCCCTACAATGAGCAGTTCTTC
TRBD1 | once | TRBJ1-1 | TRBV5-1 | CASSKRTGGEGEAFF | TGCGCCAGCAGCAAAAGGACAGGGGGCGAGGGTGAAGCTTTCTTT
TRBD2 | - | TRBJ2-7 | TRBV5-6 | CASSSASGGYEQYF | TGTGCCAGCAGCTCGGCTAGCGGTGGGTACGAGCAGTACTTC
TRBD1 | - | TRBJ1-2 | TRBV4-2 | CASTQGPGGNNYGYTF | TGTGCCAGCACCCAGGGTCCAGGGGGCAATAACTATGGCTACACCTTC
TRBD2 | - | TRBJ2-7 | TRBV7-9 | CASSPPRGLAGSYEQYF | TGTGCCAGCAGCCCACCGCGTGGGCTAGCGGGGTCCTACGAGCAGTACTTC
- | - | TRBJ2-6 | TRBV11-2 | CASSFGANVLTF | TGTGCCAGCAGCTTTGGGGCCAACGTCCTGACTTTC
- | - | TRBJ2-1 | TRBV6-2/TRBV6-3 | CASSYPAGQLLGEQFF | TGTGCCAGCAGTTACCCGGCGGGGCAACTTTTGGGGGAGCAGTTCTTC
TRBD1 | once | TRBJ2-1 | TRBV7-2 | CASRPQQGVGQFF | TGTGCCAGCAGGCCCCAACAGGGGGTAGGGCAGTTCTTC
- | - | TRBJ2-3 | TRBV24-1 | CATSDGDPRTDTQYF | TGTGCCACCAGTGATGGGGACCCAAGAACGGATACGCAGTATTTT
TRBD1 | - | TRBJ2-4 | TRBV14 | CASSKTQGQGNIQYF | TGTGCCAGCAGCAAAACCCAAGGACAGGGAAACATTCAGTACTTC
- | - | TRBJ2-7 | TRBV6-5 | CASSYAGTYEQYF | TGTGCCAGCAGTTACGCAGGGACCTACGAGCAGTACTTC
- | - | TRBJ2-2 | TRBV5-8 | CASSLDSGTLNTGELFF | TGTGCCAGCAGCTTGGATTCCGGGACACTCAACACCGGGGAGCTGTTTTTT
- | - | TRBJ2-5 | TRBV28 | CASSSPRAETQYF | TGTGCCAGCAGTTCCCCTCGGGCCGAGACCCAGTACTTC
- | - | TRBJ1-6 | TRBV1 | CTSSQDPAVRVHDSRGSYNSPLHF | TGCACCAGCAGCCAAGATCCCGCCGTGAGGGTCCACGATTCAAGGGGCTCCTATAATTCACCCCTCCACTTT
- | once | TRBJ2-3 | TRBV5-4 | CASSPSPVNTDTQYF | TGTGCCAGCAGCCCCTCTCCCGTTAACACAGATACGCAGTATTTT
- | - | TRBJ1-2 | TRBV2 | CASSEEQIYGYTF | TGTGCCAGCAGCGAGGAACAGATCTATGGCTACACCTTC
- | - | TRBJ1-5 | TRBV6-6 | CASSPPEGGNQPQHF | TGTGCCAGCAGCCCACCAGAGGGGGGCAATCAGCCCCAGCATTTT
TRBD2 | - | TRBJ2-5 | TRBV3-1/TRBV3-2 | CASSPGVAGTQETQYF | TGTGCCAGCAGCCCTGGGGTAGCGGGGACTCAAGAGACCCAGTACTTC
- | - | TRBJ1-1 | TRBV25-1 | CASSGPMGATEAFF | TGTGCCAGCAGTGGGCCCATGGGAGCCACTGAAGCTTTCTTT
- | - | TRBJ2-5 | TRBV10-3 | CAISEPNIETQYF | TGTGCCATCAGTGAGCCGAACATAGAGACCCAGTACTTC
- | - | TRBJ1-5 | TRBV7-8 | CASSLAVNSNQPQHF | TGTGCCAGCAGCTTAGCGGTAAATAGCAATCAGCCCCAGCATTTT
- | - | TRBJ2-5 | TRBV5-6 | CASSLTDLQETQYF | TGTGCCAGCAGCTTGACAGATCTCCAAGAGACCCAGTACTTC
- | - | TRBJ2-7 | TRBV5-4 | CASSAPGLSTYEQYF | TGTGCCAGCAGCGCCCCGGGACTCTCGACCTACGAGCAGTACTTC
TRBD1 | - | TRBJ2-7 | TRBV28 | CASSTPGTASYEQYF | TGTGCCAGCAGTACCCCCGGGACAGCTTCATACGAGCAGTACTTC